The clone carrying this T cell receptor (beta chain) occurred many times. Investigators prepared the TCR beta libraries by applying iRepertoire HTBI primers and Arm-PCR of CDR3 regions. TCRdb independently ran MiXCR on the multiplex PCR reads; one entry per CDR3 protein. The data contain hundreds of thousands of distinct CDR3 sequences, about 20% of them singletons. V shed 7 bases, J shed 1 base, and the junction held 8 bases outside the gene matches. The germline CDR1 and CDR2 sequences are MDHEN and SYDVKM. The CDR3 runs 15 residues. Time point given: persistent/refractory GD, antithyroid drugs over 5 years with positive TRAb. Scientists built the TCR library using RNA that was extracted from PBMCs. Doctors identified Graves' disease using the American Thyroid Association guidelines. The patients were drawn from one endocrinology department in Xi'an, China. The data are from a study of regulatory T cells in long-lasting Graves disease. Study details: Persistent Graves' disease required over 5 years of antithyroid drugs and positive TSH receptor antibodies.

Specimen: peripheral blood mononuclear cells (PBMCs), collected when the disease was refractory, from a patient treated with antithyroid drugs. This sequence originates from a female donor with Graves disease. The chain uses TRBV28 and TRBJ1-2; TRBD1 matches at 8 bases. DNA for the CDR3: TGTGCCAGCATCAGGACAGGGCTAAATAACTATGGCTACACCTTC. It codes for CASIRTGLNNYGYTF.